Each of the 16 T cell receptor beta chains below was sequenced from the same sample in a study of shared clonotypes between healthy human individuals. Generated by immunoSEQ multiplex PCR, the TCRdb table keeps only in-frame clones and is missing some. The table includes a few hundred thousand clones, almost 97% detected once. The sample consisted of naive CD4+ T cells sorted from blood. The sample's subset: CD45RA+ positively selected. All receptors derive from a young woman in good health.

The chain carries TRBV6-6 and TRBJ2-3; D is undetermined. This CDR3 region has 12 residues. V dropped 6 bases and J dropped 4 bases, with 8 bases sitting between them. From germline, CDR1 is MNHNY and CDR2 SVGAGI (reference sequence). CDR3 sequence (DNA): TGTGCCAGCAGCGCCGTAGCAGATACGCAGTATTTT. Residues: CASSAVADTQYF.

The rearrangement links TRBV7-3 to TRBJ2-7; 9 nucleotides line up with TRBD2. The CDR3 runs 15 residues. The germline V gene has CDR1 SGHTA and CDR2 FQGTGA. V was clipped by 1 base and J by 3 bases; unmatched bases: 4. CDR3 nucleotides: TGTGCCAGCAGCTTAAAGGGTAGCGGGAGCTACGAGCAGTACTTC. Translation: CASSLKGSGSYEQYF.

Comment on this clone: This same CDR3 is encoded by further DNA sequences in the sample. The chain links TRBV5-1 to TRBJ2-7; no definite D call. Germline CDR1 is SGHRS and CDR2 is YFSETQ. V lost 0 bases, J lost 3 bases, and 7 bases lay in between. The CDR3 is made up of 13 amino acids. The CDR3 sequence is CASSLVADYEQYF. CDR3 nucleotides: TGCGCCAGCAGCTTGGTCGCGGACTACGAGCAGTACTTC.

This clone was recorded a few times. The chain couples TRBV6-1 to TRBJ1-1; D is possibly TRBD1 (5 bases). Trimming stripped 1 base from V and 5 bases from J, with 11 bases between. The CDR3 sequence is 14 residues long. Per the germline V gene, CDR1 is MNHNS and CDR2 is SASEGT. CDR3 loop: CASSEVGEGTEAFF. In DNA, the CDR3 is TGTGCCAGCAGTGAAGTGGGGGAAGGAACTGAAGCTTTCTTT.

The chain combines TRBV28 with TRBJ1-2, with 11 bases that match TRBD1. Germline assignment: CDR1 MDHEN and CDR2 SYDVKM. V was pared by 8 bases and J by 8 bases, with 10 bases of the junction left unmatched. The CDR3 covers 14 residues. In DNA form, the CDR3 reads TGTGCCAGCGCCGATGGACAGGGGGCCGGCGGCTACACCTTC. Its translation: CASADGQGAGGYTF.

The rearrangement joins TRBV2 to TRBJ2-3, with TRBD2 identical over 7 bases. With V trimmed by 6 bases and J by 2 bases, 14 bases remained unmatched. There are 17 residues in the CDR3. Germline CDR1 SNHLY, CDR2 FYNNEI. The CDR3 nucleotides are TGTGCCAGCAGCGCCCTACTAGCGCGGGTGAACACAGATACGCAGTATTTT. Residues: CASSALLARVNTDTQYF.

The chain combines TRBV7-2 with TRBJ2-7, with D perhaps matching TRBD2 (6 bases). The germline V gene has CDR1 SGHTA and CDR2 FQGNSA. The CDR3 consists of 15 residues. V dropped 2 bases and J dropped 1 base, with 12 bases sitting between them. The CDR3 DNA is TGTGCCAGCAGCTTATCGAGCCGGGGGTCCTACGAGCAGTACTTC. This codes for CASSLSSRGSYEQYF.

CDR3 in DNA: TGTGCCAGCAGCTTCCGACAGGGGGTACCCTACGAGCAGTACTTC. It codes for CASSFRQGVPYEQYF. The chain joins TRBV7-2 to TRBJ2-7; TRBD1 agrees at 9 bases. After removal of 3 bases from V and 2 bases from J, the junction contained 5 bases not matched to a gene. CDR1 is SGHTA, CDR2 FQGNSA, per germline. The CDR3 contains 15 residues.

The chain employs TRBV28 and TRBJ2-1; D may be TRBD2 (5 bases). CDR1 and CDR2 (germline): MDHEN, SYDVKM. This CDR3 is built from 12 residues. Between the trimmed V and J ends, which lost 3 bases and 9 bases, there was a span of 9 bases. The CDR3: CASSLGVGEQFF. In DNA form, the CDR3 reads TGTGCCAGCAGTTTGGGAGTAGGTGAGCAGTTCTTC.

The V call is TRBV28, the J call TRBJ2-7; 8 nucleotides match TRBD1. Per the germline V gene, CDR1 is MDHEN and CDR2 is SYDVKM. V was clipped by 5 bases and J by 6 bases; unmatched bases: 9. CDR3 length: 14 amino acids. The CDR3 reads CASSPARGRGEQYF. CDR3 in DNA: TGTGCCAGCAGTCCCGCCAGGGGGCGCGGCGAGCAGTACTTC.

As regards this clone: The same CDR3 also results from other DNA sequences found in this sample. This chain joins TRBV4-1 and TRBJ1-5; D ambiguous. V gave up 4 bases and J gave up 5 bases, with 9 bases separating them. CDR3 size: 13 residues. CDR1 and CDR2 from the germline V gene are MGHRA and YSYEKL. DNA of the CDR3: TGCGCCAGCAGCCGTTTAACCGATCAGCCCCAGCATTTT. This encodes CASSRLTDQPQHF.

This chain uses TRBV7-9 with TRBJ1-1; tentatively, D is TRBD1 (6 bases). The CDR3 totals 16 residues. Germline V gene sequence: CDR1 SEHNR, CDR2 FQNEAQ (reference sequence). V lost 1 base and J lost 2, with 14 bases in between. The CDR3 reads CASSLGPRGKNTEAFF. CDR3 DNA: TGTGCCAGCAGCTTAGGTCCCAGGGGAAAAAACACTGAAGCTTTCTTT.

V usage is TRBV7-8 and J usage is TRBJ2-7, with 10 bases aligning to TRBD1. Trimming removed 1 base from V and 2 bases from J; junction bases left unmatched: 5. Germline CDR1 and CDR2: SGHVS and FQNEAQ. The CDR3 has 16 residues. DNA of the CDR3: TGTGCCAGCAGCTTAGGACAGGGGGCGCCGACCTACGAGCAGTACTTC. Translated: CASSLGQGAPTYEQYF.

The rearrangement joins TRBV28 to TRBJ1-4, with a tentative D call TRBD1 (5 bases). The V gene's germline CDR1 is MDHEN and CDR2 SYDVKM. The CDR3 loop spans 12 amino acids. With 7 bases removed from V and 6 bases from J, the gap between germline ends came to 9 bases. This CDR3 reads CASTARDEKLFF. The CDR3 DNA reads as TGTGCCAGCACCGCCAGGGATGAAAAACTGTTTTTT. Variable domain in full (rest from reference TRBV28 and TRBJ1-4): DVKVTQSSRYLVKRTGEKVFLECVQDMDHENMFWYRQDPGLGLRLIYFSYDVKMKEKGDIPEGYSVSREKKERFSLILESASTNQTSMYLCASTARDEKLFFGSGTQLSVL.

The V gene is TRBV5-1, the J gene TRBJ2-1; perhaps D is TRBD1 or TRBD2 (5 bases each). Trimming left V 0 bases short and J 5 bases short, with 9 bases between. CDR3 length: 14 amino acids. From germline, CDR1 is SGHRS and CDR2 YFSETQ. The CDR3: CASSLAGLNNEQFF. The CDR3, as DNA: TGCGCCAGCAGCTTGGCGGGGCTCAACAATGAGCAGTTCTTC.

This chain uses TRBV2 with TRBJ2-2; D unclear. Trimming removed 4 bases from V and 1 base from J, with 7 bases in between. Germline assignment: CDR1 SNHLY and CDR2 FYNNEI. The CDR3 has 14 amino acids. CDR3 nucleotide sequence: TGTGCCAGCAGTGTCGAGAGGAACACCGGGGAGCTGTTTTTT. This encodes CASSVERNTGELFF.